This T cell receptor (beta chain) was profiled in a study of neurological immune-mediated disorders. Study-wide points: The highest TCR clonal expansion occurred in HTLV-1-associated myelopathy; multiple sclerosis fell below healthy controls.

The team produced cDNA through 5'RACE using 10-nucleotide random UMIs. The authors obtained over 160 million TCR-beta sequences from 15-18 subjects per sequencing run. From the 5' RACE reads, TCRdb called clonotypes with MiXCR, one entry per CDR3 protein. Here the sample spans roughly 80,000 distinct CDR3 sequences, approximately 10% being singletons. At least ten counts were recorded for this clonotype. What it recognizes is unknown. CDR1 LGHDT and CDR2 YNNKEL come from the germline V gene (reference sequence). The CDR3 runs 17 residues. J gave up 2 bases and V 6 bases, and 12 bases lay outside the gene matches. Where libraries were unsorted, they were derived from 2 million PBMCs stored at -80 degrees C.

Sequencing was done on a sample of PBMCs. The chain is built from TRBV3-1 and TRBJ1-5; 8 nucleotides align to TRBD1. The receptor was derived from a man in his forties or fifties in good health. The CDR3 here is CASRNSGGKEGNQPQHF. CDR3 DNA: TGTGCCAGCAGGAACTCAGGGGGCAAAGAGGGCAATCAGCCCCAGCATTTT. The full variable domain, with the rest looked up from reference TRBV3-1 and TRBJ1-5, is DTAVSQTPKYLVTQMGNDKSIKCEQNLGHDTMYWYKQDSKKFLKIMFSYNNKELIINETVPNRFSPKSPDKAHLNLHINSLELGDSAVYFCASRNSGGKEGNQPQHFGDGTRLSIL.